The present TCR beta chain was sequenced within a study of T cell repertoires in cytomegalovirus infection. Study-level background: Shared public TCR beta signatures pointed to both CMV infection and a matching HLA type. Regarding the study as a whole: The ex vivo response was dominated by HLA-C-restricted CMV-specific TCR beta clonotypes.

Germline-derived CDR1 and CDR2 are MNHNY and SVGAGI (reference sequence). V lost 8 bases to trimming and J lost 4 bases, with 14 bases between them. This CDR3 is built from 14 residues. As regards this clonotype: Its antigen is undetermined.

TCRdb re-called the reads through MiXCR, storing one row per CDR3 protein. The sample holds more than 400,000 distinct CDR3 sequences, approximately 25% seen once. This TCR was sampled from a human donor in good health (CMV status not recorded). Some clones in this sample may be carry-over from other donors' samples. The chain has TRBV6-6 and TRBJ2-2, with D perhaps assigned TRBD1 or TRBD2 (5 bases each). Sequenced material: PBMCs. The DNA for the CDR3 is TGTGCCAGCCGAGGGGCAGGGATCACCGGGGAGCTGTTTTTT. It codes for CASRGAGITGELFF.